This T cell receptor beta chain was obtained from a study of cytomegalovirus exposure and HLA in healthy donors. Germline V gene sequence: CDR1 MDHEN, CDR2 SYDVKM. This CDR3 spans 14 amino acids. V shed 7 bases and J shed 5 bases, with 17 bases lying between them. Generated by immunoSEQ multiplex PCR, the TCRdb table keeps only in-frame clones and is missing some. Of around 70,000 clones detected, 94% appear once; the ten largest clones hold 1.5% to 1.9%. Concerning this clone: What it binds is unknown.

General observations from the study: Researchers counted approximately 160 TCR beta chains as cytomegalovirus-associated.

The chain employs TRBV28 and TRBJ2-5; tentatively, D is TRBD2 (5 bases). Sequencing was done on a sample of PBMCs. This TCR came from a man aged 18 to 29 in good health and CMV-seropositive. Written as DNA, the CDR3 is TGTGCCAGCACCAAGGGTAGAGGACTGGAGACCCAGTACTTC. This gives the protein CASTKGRGLETQYF.